This T cell receptor (beta chain) was observed in a study of blood T cells in healthy people across ages. Study-wide findings and caveats: Versus aged donors, long-lived donors had higher diversity and more naive CD4+ cells.

Alongside a J-beta primer mix, a sample-barcoded 5' primer served in a second PCR lasting 7 to 11 cycles. MiXCR, run by TCRdb on the 5' RACE reads, gives a single entry per CDR3 protein. The table shows about 580,000 distinct CDR3 sequences, with 40% to 55% occurring only once. CDR3 size: 17 residues. V was clipped by 0 bases and J by 2 bases; unmatched bases: 7. The germline V gene has CDR1 SGHRS and CDR2 YFSETQ. With respect to this clonotype: Its antigen is unknown.

This receptor was taken from a man older than 75 in good health. The sequencing input was blood. The rearrangement uses TRBV5-1 and TRBJ2-1, with TRBD2 matching over 8 bases. The CDR3 nucleotides are TGCGCCAGCAGCTTGGCCTACGGGAGGGGCCCCTACAATGAGCAGTTCTTC. This gives the protein CASSLAYGRGPYNEQFF.